Shown below are 5 T cell receptor beta chains from a single sample sequenced in a study. TCRdb itself ran the RT-PCR reads through MiXCR, one entry per CDR3 protein. The sample lists about 680,000 distinct CDR3 sequences; about 14% were seen once. The sequenced sample consisted of memory CD4+ T cells from blood. The receptors originated from a female donor in good health, serving as a healthy control.

Worth noting for this clonotype: Being one base from a much bigger clone, this may be a read error. This chain joins TRBV7-2 and TRBJ1-1; a weak D match, TRBD1 (5 bases). This CDR3 is 15 amino acids long. Germline V gene lookup returns CDR1 SGHTA and CDR2 FQGNSA. CDR3 DNA: TGTGCCAGCAACTTAAACGGGGGGATAGCCACTGAAGCTTTCTTT. Translating gives CASNLNGGIATEAFF.

The rearrangement links TRBV12-3 or TRBV12-4 to TRBJ1-4, with D perhaps matching TRBD1 (6 bases). V lost 6 bases, J lost 6 bases, and 14 bases lay in between. The CDR3 covers 14 residues. The CDR3 DNA reads TGTGCCAGCAGAAGGGAGGGGGGTGATGAAAAACTGTTTTTT. Residues: CASRREGGDEKLFF.

Ten or more counts support this clonotype. The J gene is TRBJ1-1, the V gene TRBV29-1, with TRBD1 as a possible D gene (5 bases). V was clipped by 1 base and J by 5 bases, with 11 bases between them. The V gene's germline CDR1 is SQVTM and CDR2 ANQGSEA. This CDR3 is built from 13 residues. The CDR3 DNA follows: TGCAGCGTTGAAGTAGGGGTTTCTACTGAAGCTTTCTTT. It is translated as CSVEVGVSTEAFF.

The sample holds a few counts of this clonotype. CDR3 bases: TGTGCCAGCAGTTTTTCGTTCGCGAACACCGGGGAGCTGTTTTTT. Translated, it gives CASSFSFANTGELFF. The chain has TRBV6-5 and TRBJ2-2; unclear D gene. With 4 bases removed from V and 0 bases from J, the gap between germline ends came to 9 bases. CDR3 length: 15 amino acids. In germline, CDR1 is MNHEY, CDR2 SVGAGI.

This clonotype was counted only a few times. The rearrangement links TRBV27 to TRBJ2-7, with 16 bases aligning to TRBD2. The CDR3 consists of 17 residues. Unmatched junction bases numbered 12, after V lost 8 bases and J lost 5 bases. Germline V gene data show CDR1 as MNHEY and CDR2 as SMNVEV (reference sequence). The CDR3 DNA sequence: TGTGCCAGCCGACCGGGACTAGCGGGAGGGGGAGGTAACGAGCAGTACTTC. This encodes CASRPGLAGGGGNEQYF.